A single sample is the source of the 7 T cell receptor beta chains below, sequenced in a study of OX40 agonist ivuxolimab in advanced cancers. TCRdb's copy holds only in-frame clones and misses some; the assay was immunoSEQ multiplex PCR. The sample carries about 38,000 clones, 80% to 90% recorded once. Source: CD4+ or CD8+ T cells sorted from blood, taken in a trial of the OX40 agonist ivuxolimab. These receptors were obtained from an adult with an advanced solid tumor such as melanoma, head and neck, liver or kidney cancer.

V usage is TRBV28 and J usage is TRBJ1-6, with TRBD1 identical over 8 bases. V gave up 8 bases and J gave up 1 base; unmatched junction bases: 13. CDR3 size: 18 residues. The germline V gene has CDR1 MDHEN and CDR2 SYDVKM. CDR3 residues: CASSLGQGIESYNSPLHF. CDR3 nucleotides: TGTGCCAGCTCCCTCGGACAGGGAATAGAATCCTATAATTCACCCCTCCACTTT.

The chain is built from TRBV7-2 and TRBJ1-5, with D unclear. CDR3 length: 11 amino acids. Trimming cost V 5 bases and J 8 bases, with 7 bases left between them. The germline V gene encodes CDR1 SGHTA and CDR2 FQGNSA. The CDR3 sequence: CASSHREPQHF. The CDR3 DNA follows: TGTGCCAGCAGCCATCGGGAGCCCCAGCATTTT. Drawing the rest from reference TRBV7-2 and TRBJ1-5, the complete variable domain is GAGVSQSPSNKVTEKGKDVELRCDPISGHTALYWYRQSLGQGLEFLIYFQGNSAPDKSGLPSDRFSAERTGGSVSTLTIQRTQQEDSAVYLCASSHREPQHFGDGTRLSIL.

J is TRBJ2-5 and V is TRBV9; 9 nucleotides line up with TRBD1. Germline trimming cut 3 bases from V and 5 bases from J; bases unmatched to any gene: 8. This CDR3 has 15 residues. Germline assignment: CDR1 SGDLS and CDR2 YYNGEE. The chain's CDR3 is CASSAIQGATETQYF. Here the CDR3 DNA reads TGTGCCAGCAGCGCCATACAGGGGGCAACGGAGACCCAGTACTTC.

CDR3 nucleotide sequence: TGTGCCAGCAATATGTTAGGGGAAAAGGGATCACCCCTCCACTTT. Encoded protein: CASNMLGEKGSPLHF. The rearrangement links TRBV5-4 to TRBJ1-6; the D gene is possibly TRBD1 (5 bases). V lost 6 bases and J 10 bases, leaving 20 bases between the germline ends. The CDR3 spans 15 residues. From germline, CDR1 is SGHNT and CDR2 YYREEE (reference sequence).

This clone has a single count. This rearrangement joins TRBV5-6 to TRBJ2-1; TRBD2 matches at 9 bases. J was trimmed by 9 bases and V by 7 bases; bases with no gene match: 14. Germline V gene lookup returns CDR1 SGHDT and CDR2 YYEEEE. This CDR3 is built from 15 residues. The DNA of the CDR3 is TGTGCCAGCCACCCATGGGGGGCGGGGGGGCGTGAGCAGTTCTTC. Its translation is CASHPWGAGGREQFF. The full variable domain, its missing parts supplied by reference TRBV5-6 and TRBJ2-1, is DAGVTQSPTHLIKTRGQQVTLRCSPKSGHDTVSWYQQALGQGPQFIFQYYEEEERQRGNFPDRFSGHQFPNYSSELNVNALLLGDSALYLCASHPWGAGGREQFFGPGTRLTVL.

The V call is TRBV4-1, the J call TRBJ1-3; D is unresolved. Trimming shortened V by 6 bases and J by 1 base, and 7 bases separated the two germline ends. Per the germline V gene, CDR1 is MGHRA and CDR2 is YSYEKL. CDR3 length: 13 amino acids. Here the CDR3 DNA reads TGCGCCAGCAGGGAGGAGTCTGGAAACACCATATATTTT. Its translation is CASREESGNTIYF.

The chain couples TRBV27 to TRBJ1-1; D not certain. With 4 bases removed from V and 0 bases from J, the gap between germline ends came to 3 bases. Germline CDR1 MNHEY, CDR2 SMNVEV (reference sequence). The CDR3 length is 12 residues. Here the CDR3 DNA reads TGTGCCAGCAGTTCAGTGAACACTGAAGCTTTCTTT. The encoded protein is CASSSVNTEAFF.